The 30 T cell receptor beta chains below come from one sample, sequenced in a study of T cells after yellow fever vaccination. One entry per CDR3 protein results from TCRdb running MiXCR on the 5' RACE reads. The sample records 100,000 to 150,000 distinct CDR3 sequences, approximately 9% being singletons. The source was CD8+ T cells sorted from PBMCs, collected on the day of the yellow fever booster vaccination. These receptors all stem from a young man who received the YFV17D yellow fever vaccine.

This clonotype has a count of ten or more. The rearrangement links TRBV4-3 to TRBJ2-1, with 14 bases lining up with TRBD2. This CDR3 has 19 residues. J gave up 5 bases and V 1 base, and 10 bases lay outside the gene matches. Per germline, CDR1 LGHNA and CDR2 YSLEER. The CDR3, as DNA: TGCGCCAGCAGCCAAGGGTGGACTAGCGGGGGGTCTTTTCACAATGAGCAGTTCTTC. Protein product: CASSQGWTSGGSFHNEQFF.

This rearrangement joins TRBV18 to TRBJ1-1; 8 bases are shared with TRBD1. With 3 bases clipped from V and 0 bases from J, the junction kept 6 bases outside the gene matches. CDR1 and CDR2 (germline): KGHSH, LQKENI. The CDR3 covers 16 residues. CDR3 sequence reads: CASSPPRTGLNTEAFF. The CDR3, as DNA: TGTGCCAGCTCACCCCCTCGGACAGGGTTGAACACTGAAGCTTTCTTT.

A few counts support this clonotype. J is TRBJ2-3 and V is TRBV7-2, with D possibly matching TRBD2 (6 bases). Trimming removed 1 base from V and 1 base from J, with 12 bases in between. This CDR3 region has 16 residues. From germline, CDR1 is SGHTA and CDR2 FQGNSA. The CDR3 region has the DNA TGTGCCAGCAGCTTAGACGCGGGGCATGGCACAGATACGCAGTATTTT. It codes for CASSLDAGHGTDTQYF.

The gene calls are TRBV6-5 and TRBJ1-5; D not certain. V was shortened by 0 bases and J by 7 bases, with 7 bases between the two germline ends. Germline lookup yields CDR1 MNHEY and CDR2 SVGAGI. The CDR3 is made up of 13 amino acids. The CDR3 DNA sequence: TGTGCCAGCAGTTACTCGAGGATCCAGCCCCAGCATTTT. Its translation: CASSYSRIQPQHF.

A few counts support this clonotype. The V gene is TRBV7-9, the J gene TRBJ1-1, with D possibly matching TRBD1 (5 bases). Germline values: CDR1 SEHNR, CDR2 FQNEAQ (reference sequence). CDR3 length equals 13 residues. V was trimmed by 3 bases and J by 7 bases, leaving 12 bases between them. CDR3 loop: CASSLAGSGEAFF. CDR3 sequence (DNA): TGTGCCAGCAGCTTGGCAGGGTCGGGTGAAGCTTTCTTT.

The chain is built from TRBV20-1 and TRBJ1-6; D perhaps matches TRBD1 (6 bases). Trimming stripped 5 bases from V and 2 bases from J, with 16 bases between. Germline assignment: CDR1 DFQATT and CDR2 SNEGSKA (reference sequence). The CDR3 length is 16 residues. The CDR3 DNA sequence: TGCAGTGCTTACCCTATCCGGGACACCTATAATTCACCCCTCCACTTT. Its translation is CSAYPIRDTYNSPLHF.

The V call is TRBV6-5, the J call TRBJ2-5; D is ambiguous. Per germline, CDR1 MNHEY and CDR2 SVGAGI. With 4 bases removed from V and 2 bases from J, the gap between germline ends came to 8 bases. This CDR3 spans 13 amino acids. CDR3 protein: CASSLTVQETQYF. CDR3 bases: TGTGCCAGCAGTTTGACTGTGCAAGAGACCCAGTACTTC.

This clonotype was seen many times. The genes are TRBV4-1 and TRBJ2-1; D may match TRBD1 or TRBD2 (5 bases each). This CDR3 spans 16 amino acids. Trimming took off 1 base at V and 0 bases at J, with 10 bases between the two ends. In germline, CDR1 is MGHRA, CDR2 YSYEKL. The chain's CDR3 is CASSQGGVPSYNEQFF. Written as DNA, the CDR3 is TGCGCCAGCAGCCAAGGAGGGGTCCCCTCCTACAATGAGCAGTTCTTC.

The gene calls are TRBV9 and TRBJ2-3; no firm D call. This CDR3 contains 16 residues. Germline CDR1 is SGDLS and CDR2 is YYNGEE. Between the trimmed V and J ends, which lost 1 base and 1 base, there was a span of 13 bases. DNA of the CDR3: TGTGCCAGCAGCGTATGGCAGCGCCCCGGCACAGATACGCAGTATTTT. Its translation: CASSVWQRPGTDTQYF. The full variable domain, in which reference TRBV9 and TRBJ2-3 provide the parts outside the CDR3, is DSGVTQTPKHLITATGQRVTLRCSPRSGDLSVYWYQQSLDQGLQFLIQYYNGEERAKGNILERFSAQQFPDLHSELNLSSLELGDSALYFCASSVWQRPGTDTQYFGPGTRLTVL.

The gene calls are TRBV12-3 or TRBV12-4 and TRBJ2-5, with no clear D. V shed 5 bases and J shed 1 base, with 5 bases lying between them. The CDR3 consists of 12 residues. Here the CDR3 reads CASSLAQETQYF. The DNA for the CDR3 is TGTGCCAGCAGTCTGGCCCAAGAGACCCAGTACTTC.

This clonotype was detected only a few times. The V call is TRBV4-1, the J call TRBJ2-1, with 7 nucleotides matching TRBD2. CDR1 and CDR2 from the germline V gene are MGHRA and YSYEKL. J lost 5 bases, V lost 3 bases, and 10 bases had no gene match. The CDR3 runs 16 residues. The CDR3 nucleotides are TGCGCCAGCAGCCATGCGGGGGTGTTGTCCCACAATGAGCAGTTCTTC. Its protein product is CASSHAGVLSHNEQFF.

This clonotype was detected ten times or more. This sequence joins TRBV4-3 and TRBJ1-6; 7 nucleotides line up with TRBD1. V dropped 4 bases and J dropped 8; count of bases not matched to a gene: 2. The CDR3 spans 13 residues. Germline lookup yields CDR1 LGHNA and CDR2 YSLEER. This chain's CDR3 is CASSRTGDSPLHF. The CDR3 DNA follows: TGCGCCAGCAGCCGGACAGGTGATTCACCCCTCCACTTT.

This clonotype was counted ten times or more. This sequence joins TRBV29-1 and TRBJ2-7; D unclear. Trimming pared 6 bases from V and 1 base from J, leaving 10 bases between. Germline V gene data show CDR1 as SQVTM and CDR2 as ANQGSEA. The CDR3 length is 12 residues. CDR3 sequence: CSVYGLSYEQYF. The CDR3 DNA follows: TGCAGCGTCTACGGTCTATCCTACGAGCAGTACTTC.

This clonotype occurred a few times. The CDR3 loop reads CASSSGGGSEQYF. The CDR3 nucleotides are TGTGCCAGCAGCTCCGGCGGAGGGAGCGAGCAGTACTTC. V usage is TRBV7-9 and J usage is TRBJ2-7; the D gene is possibly TRBD2 (6 bases). Germline V gene sequence: CDR1 SEHNR, CDR2 FQNEAQ (reference sequence). The CDR3 spans 13 residues. V was clipped by 4 bases and J by 6 bases, with 13 bases between them.

This clonotype was seen a few times. The V gene is TRBV4-1, the J gene TRBJ2-5, with 12 bases fitting TRBD1. The junction had 10 bases not matched to a gene; V was cut back by 3 bases and J by 5 bases. There are 17 residues in the CDR3. Germline V gene sequence: CDR1 MGHRA, CDR2 YSYEKL. CDR3 DNA: TGCGCCAGCAGCCAGATGCCGGGACAGGGGGCGGGGGAGACCCAGTACTTC. Translated: CASSQMPGQGAGETQYF.

This clonotype was detected a few times. This chain joins TRBV2 and TRBJ1-1; D is undetermined. Germline assignment: CDR1 SNHLY and CDR2 FYNNEI. The CDR3 loop spans 11 amino acids. Trimming cost V 9 bases and J 8 bases, with 13 bases left between them. This chain's CDR3 is CARGLRAEAFF. The CDR3 DNA follows: TGTGCCAGAGGGCTACGCGCCGAAGCTTTCTTT.

The gene calls are TRBV14 and TRBJ2-7; a possible D gene is TRBD2 (6 bases). CDR3 length: 17 residues. Between the trimmed V and J ends, which lost 2 bases and 0 bases, there was a span of 17 bases. The germline V gene encodes CDR1 SGHDN and CDR2 FVKESK. The CDR3 loop reads CASSQRSLRGYSYEQYF. CDR3 bases: TGTGCCAGCAGCCAAAGGTCTTTACGGGGGTACTCCTACGAGCAGTACTTC.

The rearrangement joins TRBV4-2 to TRBJ1-1, with D unresolved. The germline CDR1 and CDR2 sequences are LGHNA and YNFKEQ. V was pared by 0 bases and J by 7 bases, with 9 bases between. The CDR3 length is 13 residues. Here the CDR3 reads CASSQEGTDEAFF. DNA for the CDR3: TGTGCCAGCAGCCAAGAGGGAACAGATGAAGCTTTCTTT.

The V call is TRBV7-9, the J call TRBJ1-1; D is uncertain. Per the germline V gene, CDR1 is SEHNR and CDR2 is FQNEAQ (reference sequence). The CDR3 consists of 12 residues. V lost 7 bases to trimming and J lost 5 bases, with 11 bases between them. DNA for the CDR3: TGTGCCAGCATCATCCTAGGAACTGAAGCTTTCTTT. Protein: CASIILGTEAFF.

The V gene is TRBV15, the J gene TRBJ1-5; D is ambiguous. Germline CDR1 is LNHNV and CDR2 is YYDKDF (reference sequence). The CDR3 loop spans 18 amino acids. Deletions cut 1 base from V and 4 bases from J, with 20 bases between. CDR3 in DNA: TGTGCCACCAGCAGAGCCCTCCGTCTGGGCGAGAAAAATCAGCCCCAGCATTTT. As protein: CATSRALRLGEKNQPQHF. Full variable domain (remainder filled in from reference TRBV15 and TRBJ1-5): DAMVIQNPRYQVTQFGKPVTLSCSQTLNHNVMYWYQQKSSQAPKLLFHYYDKDFNNEADTPDNFQSRRPNTSFCFLDIRSPGLGDTAMYLCATSRALRLGEKNQPQHFGDGTRLSIL.

This clonotype showed up many times. V and J are TRBV12-3 or TRBV12-4 and TRBJ1-2; D remains unclear. The ends were cut back, 4 bases at V and 7 bases at J, with 16 bases in the middle. This CDR3 is 14 amino acids long. This chain's CDR3 is CASSSSRPIFGYTF. CDR3 coding DNA: TGTGCCAGCAGTTCCAGCAGACCGATTTTTGGCTACACCTTC.

The table lists this clonotype with many counts. V gene TRBV7-8 combines with J gene TRBJ2-5; 8 bases line up with TRBD2. With 5 bases clipped from V and 1 base from J, the junction kept 3 bases outside the gene matches. Germline V CDR1 and CDR2: SGHVS, FQNEAQ. The CDR3 runs to 14 residues. This chain's CDR3 is CASSTRGGQETQYF. In DNA form, the CDR3 reads TGTGCCAGCAGCACCCGGGGGGGCCAAGAGACCCAGTACTTC.

This chain connects TRBV7-8 to TRBJ2-7; D perhaps matches TRBD2 (6 bases). Germline V CDR1 and CDR2: SGHVS, FQNEAQ. V lost 1 base to trimming and J lost 6 bases, with 7 bases between them. There are 12 residues in the CDR3. The CDR3 sequence is CASSLGRVEQYV. CDR3 sequence (DNA): TGTGCCAGCAGCTTAGGGAGGGTCGAGCAGTACGTC.

This clonotype was counted between two and nine times. The chain carries TRBV12-3 or TRBV12-4 and TRBJ1-4; TRBD1 agrees at 7 bases. The trim removed 5 bases at V and 7 bases at J, leaving 7 bases unmatched. This CDR3 is built from 14 residues. The CDR3 spells CASSPTGLSEKLFF. CDR3 nucleotide sequence: TGTGCCAGCAGTCCGACAGGGCTTAGTGAAAAACTGTTTTTT.

This rearrangement joins TRBV20-1 to TRBJ2-3, with 13 nucleotides matching TRBD2. The CDR3 totals 17 residues. V gave up 3 bases and J gave up 0 bases; unmatched junction bases: 6. Germline V gene data show CDR1 as DFQATT and CDR2 as SNEGSKA (reference sequence). The CDR3 coding sequence is TGCAGTGCTAGCAAACTAGCGGGGGGGGATAGCACAGATACGCAGTATTTT. Protein product: CSASKLAGGDSTDTQYF.

Only a few counts were recorded for this clonotype. The chain is built from TRBV12-5 and TRBJ1-4; 7 nucleotides match TRBD1. This CDR3 comprises 18 residues. Unmatched junction bases numbered 12, after V lost 3 bases and J lost 2 bases. The germline gives CDR1 LGHNT, CDR2 FRNRAP. CDR3 in DNA: TGTGCTAGTGGTTTTTCTGACAGGGAGGTGATCACTAATGAAAAACTGTTTTTT. Translated: CASGFSDREVITNEKLFF.

The table lists this clonotype with a few counts. The chain uses TRBV12-3 or TRBV12-4 and TRBJ2-7, with TRBD1 matching over 10 bases. J gave up 2 bases and V 6 bases, and 4 bases lay outside the gene matches. The CDR3 is made up of 14 amino acids. Here the CDR3 reads CASSPGTGAYEQYV. The CDR3 DNA reads as TGTGCCAGCAGCCCAGGGACAGGGGCCTACGAGCAGTACGTC.

V gene TRBV12-3 or TRBV12-4 combines with J gene TRBJ1-1; TRBD1 might be the D (5 bases). The V end lost 10 bases, the J end lost 4 bases, and 16 bases lay between the germline ends. This CDR3 has 13 residues. The CDR3 DNA reads TGTGCCACTTGGGAAGGGGCTAGCACTGAAGCTTTCTTT. The encoded protein is CATWEGASTEAFF.

This clonotype was counted at least ten times. The chain has TRBV5-1 and TRBJ1-1; D is uncertain. V lost 0 bases to trimming and J lost 1 base, with 7 bases between them. The CDR3 is made up of 14 amino acids. Per germline, CDR1 SGHRS and CDR2 YFSETQ. This CDR3 reads CASSLAKSNTEAFF. In nucleotides, the CDR3 is TGCGCCAGCAGCTTGGCCAAATCGAACACTGAAGCTTTCTTT.

In its sample, this clonotype was seen a few times. The chain recombines TRBV7-9 with TRBJ2-3; 11 nucleotides line up with TRBD1. Unmatched junction bases numbered 9, after V lost 8 bases and J lost 2 bases. The CDR3 totals 16 residues. The germline gives CDR1 SEHNR, CDR2 FQNEAQ (reference sequence). CDR3 nucleotide sequence: TGTGCCAGCGGTGAGGGACAGGGGGAAAACACAGATACGCAGTATTTT. Protein: CASGEGQGENTDTQYF.